The 2 T cell receptor beta chains presented below share a single source sample, sequenced in a study of technical replicates of blood from a handful of donors. Clones were sequenced by immunoSEQ multiplex PCR, and TCRdb holds only the in-frame ones, with some missing. The top ten hold approximately 0.2% of the sample, which has around 76,000 clones, roughly 98% seen once. The sample taken for sequencing was T cells isolated from PBMCs. Every receptor here comes from a human donor in good health.

The chain recombines TRBV30 with TRBJ2-3; maybe TRBD1 (6 bases). Trimming cost V 0 bases and J 4 bases, with 8 bases left between them. The CDR3 totals 13 residues. CDR1 GTSNPN and CDR2 SVGIG come from the germline V gene (reference sequence). The CDR3 DNA sequence: TGTGCCTGGAGTGTATACAGGGCAGATACGCAGTATTTT. This codes for CAWSVYRADTQYF.

The rearrangement uses TRBV5-1 and TRBJ2-6, with a possible D match to TRBD1 (5 bases). The CDR3 spans 19 residues. V lost 1 base to trimming and J lost 0 bases, with 17 bases between them. The germline V gene has CDR1 SGHRS and CDR2 YFSETQ. The CDR3 reads CASSLLGMDTISGANVLTF. CDR3 coding DNA: TGCGCCAGCAGCTTGCTGGGGATGGACACTATCTCTGGGGCCAACGTCCTGACTTTC. Full variable domain (missing parts from reference TRBV5-1 and TRBJ2-6): KAGVTQTPRYLIKTRGQQVTLSCSPISGHRSVSWYQQTPGQGLQFLFEYFSETQRNKGNFPGRFSGRQFSNSRSEMNVSTLELGDSALYLCASSLLGMDTISGANVLTFGAGSRLTVL.